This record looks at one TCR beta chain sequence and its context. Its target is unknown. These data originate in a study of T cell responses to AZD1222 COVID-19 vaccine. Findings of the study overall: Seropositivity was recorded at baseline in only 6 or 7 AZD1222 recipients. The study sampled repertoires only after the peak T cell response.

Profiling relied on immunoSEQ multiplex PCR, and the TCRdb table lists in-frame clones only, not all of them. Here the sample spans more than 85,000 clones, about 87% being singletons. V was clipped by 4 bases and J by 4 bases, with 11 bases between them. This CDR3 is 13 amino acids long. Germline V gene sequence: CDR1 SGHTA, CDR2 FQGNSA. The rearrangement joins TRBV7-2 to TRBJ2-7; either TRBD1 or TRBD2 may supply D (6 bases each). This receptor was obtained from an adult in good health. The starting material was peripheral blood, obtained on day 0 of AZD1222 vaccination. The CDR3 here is CASSSGAGYEQYF. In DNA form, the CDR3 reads TGTGCCAGCAGCTCGGGGGCGGGATACGAGCAGTACTTC.